One and the same sample provided the 25 T cell receptor beta chains below, sequenced in a study of T cells in tumors after PD-1 blockade. The table came from immunoSEQ multiplex PCR; TCRdb's copy has only in-frame clones and leaves some out. This sample has about 5,800 clones, with 82% found just once. The sequencing here drew on PBMCs, taken after anti-PD-1 therapy. All receptors derive from a human donor with advanced basal cell or squamous cell carcinoma (not recorded which).

J is TRBJ2-6 and V is TRBV10-3; the D gene is possibly TRBD1 (5 bases). Trimming left V 2 bases short and J 2 bases short, with 19 bases between. CDR1 is ENHRY and CDR2 is SYGVKD in the germline V gene. This CDR3 has 19 amino acids. CDR3 sequence: CAISEGAGFPGAGANVLTF. CDR3 bases: TGTGCCATCAGTGAGGGGGCCGGCTTCCCTGGGGCTGGGGCCAACGTCCTGACTTTC.

In DNA, the CDR3 is TGTGCCAGCAGTTACTCCCCAGGGATTAACTATGGCTACACCTTC. This sequence encodes CASSYSPGINYGYTF. The chain employs TRBV6-6 and TRBJ1-2, with D tentatively TRBD1 (5 bases). The germline V gene has CDR1 MNHNY and CDR2 SVGAGI (reference sequence). The CDR3 is 15 residues long. Trimming pared 0 bases from V and 1 base from J, leaving 9 bases between.

J is TRBJ2-1 and V is TRBV30, with 7 nucleotides matching TRBD1. Germline assignment: CDR1 GTSNPN and CDR2 SVGIG (reference sequence). V gave up 3 bases and J gave up 2 bases; unmatched junction bases: 4. This CDR3 has 14 residues. The CDR3 protein is CAWSAGQAYNEQFF. CDR3 sequence (DNA): TGTGCCTGGAGCGCCGGACAGGCCTACAATGAGCAGTTCTTC. The full variable domain, in which reference TRBV30 and TRBJ2-1 provide the parts outside the CDR3, is SQTIHQWPATLVQPVGSPLSLECTVEGTSNPNLYWYRQAAGRGLQLLFYSVGIGQISSEVPQNLSASRPQDRQFILSSKKLLLSDSGFYLCAWSAGQAYNEQFFGPGTRLTVL.

The chain joins TRBV7-8 to TRBJ1-5; a possible D gene is TRBD1 (6 bases). The CDR3 contains 17 residues. Trimming stripped 3 bases from V and 4 bases from J, with 19 bases between. Germline V gene sequence: CDR1 SGHVS, CDR2 FQNEAQ. DNA of the CDR3: TGTGCCAGCAGCTTGGAGGGGGGCACTTACCAGAATCAGCCCCAGCATTTT. Amino acids: CASSLEGGTYQNQPQHF.

This clone was seen only once. This rearrangement joins TRBV5-5 to TRBJ1-1, with 8 positions matching TRBD1. Losses at the gene ends were 6 bases for V and 1 base for J; bases not matched to a gene: 5. Germline V gives CDR1 SGHKS, CDR2 YYEKEE (reference sequence). The CDR3 totals 14 residues. The CDR3 DNA follows: TGTGCCAGCACCCGAGACAGGGGGAACACTGAAGCTTTCTTT. Encoded protein: CASTRDRGNTEAFF.

This sequence joins TRBV9 and TRBJ2-3; 11 bases map to TRBD2. The CDR3 sequence is 15 residues long. Trimming took 0 bases from V and 7 from J; bases not matched to a gene: 4. Looked up from germline, CDR1 is SGDLS and CDR2 is YYNGEE. The CDR3 loop reads CASSVVAGGLNTQYF. CDR3 DNA: TGTGCCAGCAGCGTAGTAGCGGGGGGGCTGAATACGCAGTATTTT.

The chain employs TRBV3-1 (or the pseudogene TRBV3-2) and TRBJ1-2; 7 bases are a match to TRBD1. The germline V gene has CDR1 LGHDT and CDR2 YNNKEL (reference sequence). The J segment lost 3 bases and the V segment lost 0 bases, leaving 4 bases of the junction unmatched. This CDR3 spans 15 amino acids. CDR3 sequence (DNA): TGTGCCAGCAGCCAAGAACCAGGGGGAGACTATGGCTACACCTTC. It specifies CASSQEPGGDYGYTF.

This clone was observed a single time. CDR3 in DNA: TGTGCCAGCAGTCGACAGGGGGCCGGGGAGCTGTTTTTT. As protein: CASSRQGAGELFF. The V and J genes are TRBV6-2 or TRBV6-3 and TRBJ2-2, with 9 bases fitting TRBD1. The J segment lost 6 bases and the V segment lost 5 bases, leaving 1 base of the junction unmatched. Germline assignment: CDR1 MNHEY and CDR2 SVGEGT. CDR3 length: 13 amino acids.

The CDR3, as DNA: TGTGCCAGCAGCCAAGAAAGATGGACAGGGACGTACTTC. Its protein is CASSQERWTGTYF. The genes are TRBV6-5 and TRBJ2-7; 8 bases map to TRBD1. Germline V gene data show CDR1 as MNHEY and CDR2 as SVGAGI. The ends lost 6 bases at V and 12 bases at J; junction bases unmatched: 13. The CDR3 runs to 13 residues.

The chain has TRBV3-1 (or the pseudogene TRBV3-2) and TRBJ2-1, with D tentatively TRBD1 or TRBD2 (5 bases each). The CDR3 is 14 residues long. V lost 2 bases and J lost 7, with 12 bases in between. Germline-derived CDR1 and CDR2 are LGHDT and YNNKEL (reference sequence). This CDR3 reads CASSQPGTKNEQFF. The CDR3 DNA reads as TGTGCCAGCAGCCAACCCGGGACGAAAAATGAGCAGTTCTTC.

Comment on this clone: Germline is not matched at one junction end, which may reflect a read error. The gene calls are TRBV5-1 and TRBJ2-1, with no clear D. This CDR3 has 16 residues. The germline V gene encodes CDR1 SGHRS and CDR2 YFSETQ. This CDR3 reads CASSLETLGVYTEQFF. The CDR3 DNA reads as TGCGCCAGCAGCTTGGAAACACTTGGGGTCTACACTGAGCAGTTCTTC.

The CDR3 loop is CAWSVVGTGIETQYF. The CDR3 coding sequence is TGTGCCTGGAGTGTAGTAGGGACAGGGATTGAGACCCAGTACTTC. The J gene is TRBJ2-5, the V gene TRBV30; 9 bases are a match to TRBD1. CDR1 GTSNPN and CDR2 SVGIG come from the germline V gene (reference sequence). The CDR3 has 15 amino acids. V shed 0 bases and J 5 bases; nucleotides not matched to a gene: 7.

V gene TRBV7-2 combines with J gene TRBJ2-3, with 10 nucleotides matching TRBD2. Unmatched junction bases numbered 9, after V lost 4 bases and J lost 5 bases. CDR3 length: 16 amino acids. Germline CDR1 is SGHTA and CDR2 is FQGNSA. CDR3 sequence: CASSSEAGGPGDTQYF. CDR3 DNA sequence: TGTGCCAGCAGCTCAGAAGCGGGGGGGCCTGGAGATACGCAGTATTTT.

The J gene is TRBJ2-1, the V gene TRBV11-3, with TRBD2 identical over 13 bases. The CDR3 runs 16 residues. Unmatched junction bases numbered 3, after V lost 3 bases and J lost 4 bases. CDR1 and CDR2 (germline): SGHNT, YENEEA. The CDR3 DNA reads TGTGCCAGCAGCTTGGGGACTAGCGGGGTTTACAATGAGCAGTTCTTC. It encodes CASSLGTSGVYNEQFF.

The chain uses TRBV12-3 or TRBV12-4 and TRBJ1-6; TRBD1 matches 8 bases. V lost 2 bases to trimming and J lost 9 bases; unmatched junction nucleotides: 0. The CDR3 loop spans 13 amino acids. The CDR3 nucleotides are TGTGCCAGCAGTTTACAGGGGGCTTCACCCCTCCACTTT. It codes for CASSLQGASPLHF.

The J gene is TRBJ2-1, the V gene TRBV7-9; 7 nucleotides match TRBD1. Germline V gives CDR1 SEHNR, CDR2 FQNEAQ (reference sequence). Germline trimming cut 1 base from V and 10 bases from J; bases unmatched to any gene: 10. The CDR3 loop spans 15 amino acids. The CDR3 nucleotides are TGTGCCAGCAGCTTAGAAGGCGGACAGGCGTTGGAGCAGTTCTTC. Translating it yields CASSLEGGQALEQFF.

The rearrangement links TRBV9 to TRBJ2-1, with 9 bases aligning to TRBD2. CDR1 SGDLS and CDR2 YYNGEE come from the germline V gene. The V and J ends lost 6 bases and 2 bases, in that order; junction bases with no gene match: 6. This CDR3 spans 15 amino acids. CDR3 DNA sequence: TGTGCCAGCACGGCGGGGGGGCAAACCTACAATGAGCAGTTCTTC. Its translation is CASTAGGQTYNEQFF.

The rearrangement links TRBV27 to TRBJ1-3; a possible D gene is TRBD1 (5 bases). The CDR3 has 15 residues. V lost 3 bases to trimming and J lost 13 bases, with 22 bases between them. Germline V gene sequence: CDR1 MNHEY, CDR2 SMNVEV (reference sequence). DNA of the CDR3: TGTGCCAGCAGTTTGGCCGGGACTCACCCCGGCCCAATATATTTT. This translates into CASSLAGTHPGPIYF.

CDR3 residues: CASSDNLAKNIQYF. CDR3 DNA: TGTGCCAGCAGTGATAATCTAGCCAAAAACATTCAGTACTTC. The genes are TRBV2 and TRBJ2-4, with unresolved D. V dropped 3 bases and J dropped 0 bases, with 6 bases sitting between them. CDR1 is SNHLY and CDR2 is FYNNEI in the germline V gene. This CDR3 contains 14 residues.

The chain couples TRBV15 to TRBJ1-5; D remains unclear. Germline V gives CDR1 LNHNV, CDR2 YYDKDF (reference sequence). CDR3 size: 13 residues. Trimming took off 0 bases at V and 3 bases at J, with 3 bases between the two ends. This CDR3 is CATSREFNQPQHF. CDR3 nucleotide sequence: TGTGCCACCAGCAGAGAGTTCAATCAGCCCCAGCATTTT.

CDR3 sequence: CASSSGVGRIGNTIYF. DNA of the CDR3: TGTGCCAGCAGCTCGGGAGTTGGGCGGATTGGAAACACCATATATTTT. This chain uses TRBV9 with TRBJ1-3; D unresolved. V was trimmed by 4 bases and J by 3 bases, leaving 17 bases between them. This CDR3 spans 16 amino acids. Per germline, CDR1 SGDLS and CDR2 YYNGEE.

V and J are TRBV5-1 and TRBJ1-1, with no clear D. From germline, CDR1 is SGHRS and CDR2 YFSETQ. This CDR3 has 15 residues. V was clipped by 4 bases and J by 3 bases, with 16 bases between them. Here the CDR3 DNA reads TGCGCCAGCAGCCCTCGACTTTCTAGGGACACTGAAGCTTTCTTT. As protein: CASSPRLSRDTEAFF.

The chain carries TRBV5-1 and TRBJ2-1, with 12 positions matching TRBD2. The V and J ends lost 4 bases and 8 bases, in that order; junction bases with no gene match: 10. The CDR3 is 16 amino acids. CDR1 is SGHRS, CDR2 YFSETQ, per germline. The CDR3 DNA reads as TGCGCCAGCAGCCCGGGACTAGCGGGCATATTCCATGAGCAGTTCTTC. Translation: CASSPGLAGIFHEQFF.

This rearrangement joins TRBV6-1 to TRBJ2-2; 10 bases are a match to TRBD1. The junction had 7 bases not matched to a gene; V was cut back by 5 bases and J by 4 bases. The germline V gene encodes CDR1 MNHNS and CDR2 SASEGT. The CDR3 length is 16 residues. In DNA, the CDR3 is TGTGCCAGCAGTCAAGGGACAGGGGCGGGCACCGGGGAGCTGTTTTTT. Its translation is CASSQGTGAGTGELFF.

The CDR3 nucleotides read TGTGCCAGCAGAGAGGGTCTCCAAGAGACCCAGTACTTC. It codes for CASREGLQETQYF. The chain employs TRBV3-1 (or the pseudogene TRBV3-2) and TRBJ2-5; maybe TRBD2 (5 bases). CDR1 LGHDT and CDR2 YNNKEL come from the germline V gene (reference sequence). This CDR3 region has 13 residues. Trimming stripped 6 bases from V and 1 base from J, with 9 bases between.